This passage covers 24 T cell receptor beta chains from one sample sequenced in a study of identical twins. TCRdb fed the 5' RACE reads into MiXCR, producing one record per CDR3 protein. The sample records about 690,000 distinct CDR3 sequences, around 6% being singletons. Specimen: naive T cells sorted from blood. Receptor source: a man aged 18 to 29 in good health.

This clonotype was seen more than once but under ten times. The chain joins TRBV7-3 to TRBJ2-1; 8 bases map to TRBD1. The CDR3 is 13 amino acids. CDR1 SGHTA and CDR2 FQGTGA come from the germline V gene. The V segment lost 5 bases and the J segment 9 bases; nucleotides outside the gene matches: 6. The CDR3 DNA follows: TGTGCCAGCAGCACTCCAGGGGGCCCTGAGCAGTTCTTC. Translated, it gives CASSTPGGPEQFF.

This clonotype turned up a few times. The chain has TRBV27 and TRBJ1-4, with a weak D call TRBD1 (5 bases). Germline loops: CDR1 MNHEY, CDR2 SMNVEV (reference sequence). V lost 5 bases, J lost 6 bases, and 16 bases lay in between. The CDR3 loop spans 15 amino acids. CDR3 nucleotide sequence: TGTGCCAGCAGTAGTCCTAGGGACGCATATGAAAAACTGTTTTTT. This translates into CASSSPRDAYEKLFF. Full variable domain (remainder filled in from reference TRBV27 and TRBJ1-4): EAQVTQNPRYLITVTGKKLTVTCSQNMNHEYMSWYRQDPGLGLRQIYYSMNVEVTDKGDVPEGYKVSRKEKRNFPLILESPSPNQTSLYFCASSSPRDAYEKLFFGSGTQLSVL.

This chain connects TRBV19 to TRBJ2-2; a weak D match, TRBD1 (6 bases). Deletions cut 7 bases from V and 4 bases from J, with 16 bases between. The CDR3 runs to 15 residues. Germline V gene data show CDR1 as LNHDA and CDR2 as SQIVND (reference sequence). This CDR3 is CASMPLDSFTGELFF. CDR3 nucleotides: TGTGCCAGTATGCCCCTGGACAGCTTCACCGGGGAGCTGTTTTTT.

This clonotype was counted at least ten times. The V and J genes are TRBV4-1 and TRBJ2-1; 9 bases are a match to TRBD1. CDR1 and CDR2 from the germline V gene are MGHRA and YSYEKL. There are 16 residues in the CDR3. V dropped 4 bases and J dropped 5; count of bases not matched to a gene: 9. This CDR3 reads CASSPSRDREHNEQFF. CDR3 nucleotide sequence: TGCGCCAGCAGCCCTTCCCGGGACAGGGAACACAATGAGCAGTTCTTC.

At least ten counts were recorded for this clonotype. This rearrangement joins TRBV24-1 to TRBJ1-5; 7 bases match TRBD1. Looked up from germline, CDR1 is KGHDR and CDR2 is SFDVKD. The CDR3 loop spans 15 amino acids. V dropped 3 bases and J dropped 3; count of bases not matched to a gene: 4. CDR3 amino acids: CATSDGQAINQPQHF. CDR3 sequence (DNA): TGTGCCACCAGTGATGGACAGGCCATCAATCAGCCCCAGCATTTT.

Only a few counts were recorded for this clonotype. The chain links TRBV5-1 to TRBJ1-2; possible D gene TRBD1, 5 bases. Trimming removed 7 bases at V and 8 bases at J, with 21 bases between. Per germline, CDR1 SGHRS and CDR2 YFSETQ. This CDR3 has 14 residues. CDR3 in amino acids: CASRRDTGERGYTF. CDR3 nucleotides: TGCGCCAGCCGACGCGATACAGGCGAACGGGGCTACACCTTC.

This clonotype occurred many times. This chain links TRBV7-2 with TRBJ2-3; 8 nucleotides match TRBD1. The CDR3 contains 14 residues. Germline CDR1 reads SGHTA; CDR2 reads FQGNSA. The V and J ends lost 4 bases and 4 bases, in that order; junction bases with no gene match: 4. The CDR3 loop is CASSSQGGPDTQYF. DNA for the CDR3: TGTGCCAGCAGCTCACAGGGGGGCCCAGATACGCAGTATTTT.

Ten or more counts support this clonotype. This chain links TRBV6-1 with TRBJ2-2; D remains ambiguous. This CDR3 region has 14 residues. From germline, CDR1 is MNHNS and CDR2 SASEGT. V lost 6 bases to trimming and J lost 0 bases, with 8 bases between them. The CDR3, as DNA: TGTGCCAGCAGCCCGAATACGAACACCGGGGAGCTGTTTTTT. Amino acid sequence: CASSPNTNTGELFF.

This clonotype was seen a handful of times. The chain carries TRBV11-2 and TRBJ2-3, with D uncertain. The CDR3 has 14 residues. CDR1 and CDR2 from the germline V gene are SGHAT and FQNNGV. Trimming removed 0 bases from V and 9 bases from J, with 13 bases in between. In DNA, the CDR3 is TGTGCCAGCAGCTTAGAGTGGAAGGTGGGGACGCAGTATTTT. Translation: CASSLEWKVGTQYF.

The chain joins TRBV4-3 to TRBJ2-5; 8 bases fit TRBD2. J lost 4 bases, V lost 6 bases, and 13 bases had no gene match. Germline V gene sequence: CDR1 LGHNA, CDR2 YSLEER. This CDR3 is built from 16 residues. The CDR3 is CASRPSGFATRETQYF. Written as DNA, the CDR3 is TGCGCCAGCAGGCCTAGCGGGTTTGCCACGAGAGAGACCCAGTACTTC.

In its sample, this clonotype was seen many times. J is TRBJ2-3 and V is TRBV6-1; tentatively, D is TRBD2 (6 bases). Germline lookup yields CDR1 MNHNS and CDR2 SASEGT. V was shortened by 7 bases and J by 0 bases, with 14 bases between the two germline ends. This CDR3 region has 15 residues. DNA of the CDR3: TGTGCCAGCACCTTAACCGGGACTAGCACAGATACGCAGTATTTT. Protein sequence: CASTLTGTSTDTQYF.

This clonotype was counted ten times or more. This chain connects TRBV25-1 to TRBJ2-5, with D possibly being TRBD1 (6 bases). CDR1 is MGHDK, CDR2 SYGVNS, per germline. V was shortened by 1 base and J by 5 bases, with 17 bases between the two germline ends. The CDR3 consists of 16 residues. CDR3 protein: CASSEWAAGVEETQYF. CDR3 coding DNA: TGTGCCAGCAGTGAATGGGCGGCAGGGGTAGAGGAGACCCAGTACTTC.

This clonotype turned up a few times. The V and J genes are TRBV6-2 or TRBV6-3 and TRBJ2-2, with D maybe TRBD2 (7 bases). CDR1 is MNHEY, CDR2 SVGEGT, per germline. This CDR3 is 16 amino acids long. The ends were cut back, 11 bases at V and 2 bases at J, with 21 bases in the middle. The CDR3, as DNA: TGTGCCGCCCGGGGGGCCCGGCGGATTAACACCGGGGAGCTGTTTTTT. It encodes CAARGARRINTGELFF.

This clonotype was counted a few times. In DNA form, the CDR3 reads TGTGCCAGCAGCTGGGACGGGGGCCGGGATGAGCAGTTCTTC. Amino acid sequence: CASSWDGGRDEQFF. V gene TRBV5-6 combines with J gene TRBJ2-1; D possibly uses TRBD1 or TRBD2 (6 bases each). The CDR3 spans 14 residues. Germline CDR1 is SGHDT and CDR2 is YYEEEE. V was cut by 3 bases and J by 8 bases, with 15 bases left in between. Complete variable domain (other parts from reference TRBV5-6 and TRBJ2-1): DAGVTQSPTHLIKTRGQQVTLRCSPKSGHDTVSWYQQALGQGPQFIFQYYEEEERQRGNFPDRFSGHQFPNYSSELNVNALLLGDSALYLCASSWDGGRDEQFFGPGTRLTVL.

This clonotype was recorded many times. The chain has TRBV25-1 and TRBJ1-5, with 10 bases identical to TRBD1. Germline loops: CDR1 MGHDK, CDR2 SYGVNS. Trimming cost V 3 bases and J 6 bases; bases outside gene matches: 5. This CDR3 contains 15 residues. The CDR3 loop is CASSEGGQGSQPQHF. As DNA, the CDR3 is TGTGCCAGCAGTGAGGGGGGACAGGGGTCTCAGCCCCAGCATTTT.

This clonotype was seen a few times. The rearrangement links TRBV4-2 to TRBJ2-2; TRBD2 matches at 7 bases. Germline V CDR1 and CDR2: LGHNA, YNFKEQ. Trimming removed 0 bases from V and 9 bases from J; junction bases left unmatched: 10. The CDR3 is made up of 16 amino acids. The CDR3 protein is CASSQEAGVISRELFF. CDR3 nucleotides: TGTGCCAGCAGCCAAGAGGCGGGAGTGATTTCTCGGGAGCTGTTTTTT.

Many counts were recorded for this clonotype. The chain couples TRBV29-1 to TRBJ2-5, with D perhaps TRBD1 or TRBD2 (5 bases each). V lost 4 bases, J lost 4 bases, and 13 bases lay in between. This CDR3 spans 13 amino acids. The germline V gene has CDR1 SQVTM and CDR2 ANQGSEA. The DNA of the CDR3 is TGCAGCGTTGGAGGGGCCTGGGGAGAGACCCAGTACTTC. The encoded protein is CSVGGAWGETQYF.

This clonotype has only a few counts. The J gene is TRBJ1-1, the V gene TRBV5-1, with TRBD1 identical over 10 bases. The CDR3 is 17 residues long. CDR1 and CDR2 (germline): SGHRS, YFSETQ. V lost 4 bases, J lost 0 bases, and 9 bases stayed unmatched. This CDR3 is CASSRQGAKTLNTEAFF. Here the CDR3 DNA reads TGCGCCAGCAGCAGACAGGGGGCTAAGACTTTGAACACTGAAGCTTTCTTT.

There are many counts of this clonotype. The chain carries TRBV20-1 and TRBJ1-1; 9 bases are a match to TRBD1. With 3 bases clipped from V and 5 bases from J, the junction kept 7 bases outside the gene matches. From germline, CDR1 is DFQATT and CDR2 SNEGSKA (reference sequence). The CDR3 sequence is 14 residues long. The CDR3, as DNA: TGCAGTGCTAGCCCTGGGACAGGGCAAACTGAAGCTTTCTTT. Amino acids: CSASPGTGQTEAFF.

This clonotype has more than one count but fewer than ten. The CDR3 region is CASSPKLDEQYF. The CDR3 DNA reads TGTGCCAGCTCACCAAAGCTTGACGAGCAGTACTTC. The V call is TRBV18, the J call TRBJ2-7, with unresolved D. The CDR3 consists of 12 residues. Trimming took off 2 bases at V and 5 bases at J, with 7 bases between the two ends. Germline V gene lookup returns CDR1 KGHSH and CDR2 LQKENI. Full variable domain (missing parts from reference TRBV18 and TRBJ2-7): NAGVMQNPRHLVRRRGQEARLRCSPMKGHSHVYWYRQLPEEGLKFMVYLQKENIIDESGMPKERFSAEFPKEGPSILRIQQVVRGDSAAYFCASSPKLDEQYFGPGTRLTVT.

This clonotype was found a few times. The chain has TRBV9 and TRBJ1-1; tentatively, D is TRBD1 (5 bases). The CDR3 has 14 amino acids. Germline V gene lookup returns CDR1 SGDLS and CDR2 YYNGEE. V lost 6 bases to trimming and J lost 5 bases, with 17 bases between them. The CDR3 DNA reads TGTGCCAGCAACTCCGGGACCGCGAGGACTGAAGCTTTCTTT. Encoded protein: CASNSGTARTEAFF.

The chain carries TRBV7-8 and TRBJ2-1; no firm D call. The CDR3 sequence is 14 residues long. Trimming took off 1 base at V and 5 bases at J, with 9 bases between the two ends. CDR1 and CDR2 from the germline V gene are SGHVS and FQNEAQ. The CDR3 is CASSLEPAHNEQFF. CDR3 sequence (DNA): TGTGCCAGCAGCTTAGAGCCCGCCCACAATGAGCAGTTCTTC.

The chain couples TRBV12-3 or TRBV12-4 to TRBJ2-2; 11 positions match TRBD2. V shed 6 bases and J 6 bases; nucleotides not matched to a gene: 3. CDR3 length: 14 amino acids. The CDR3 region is CASRGLAVAGELFF. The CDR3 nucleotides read TGTGCCAGCAGGGGACTAGCGGTCGCCGGGGAGCTGTTTTTT.

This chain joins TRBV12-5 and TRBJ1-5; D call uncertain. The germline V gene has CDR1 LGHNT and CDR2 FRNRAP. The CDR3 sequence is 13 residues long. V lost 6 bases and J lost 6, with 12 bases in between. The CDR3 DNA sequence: TGTGCTAGTGGAAGGGAACCGGGTCAGCCCCAGCATTTT. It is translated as CASGREPGQPQHF.